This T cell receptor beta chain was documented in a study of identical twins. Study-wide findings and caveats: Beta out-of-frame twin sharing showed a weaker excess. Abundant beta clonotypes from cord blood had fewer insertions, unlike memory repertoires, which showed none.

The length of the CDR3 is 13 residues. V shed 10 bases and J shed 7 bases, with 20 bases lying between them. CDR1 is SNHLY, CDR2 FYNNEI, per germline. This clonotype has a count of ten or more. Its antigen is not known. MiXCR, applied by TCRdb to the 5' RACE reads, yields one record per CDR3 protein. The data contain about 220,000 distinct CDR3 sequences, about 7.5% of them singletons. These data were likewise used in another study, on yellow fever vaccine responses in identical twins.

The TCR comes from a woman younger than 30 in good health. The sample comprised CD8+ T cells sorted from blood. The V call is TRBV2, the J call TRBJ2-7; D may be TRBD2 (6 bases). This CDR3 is CANTRDSPPEQYF. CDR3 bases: TGTGCCAACACCCGGGACTCCCCACCGGAGCAGTACTTC. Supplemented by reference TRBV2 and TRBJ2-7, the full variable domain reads EPEVTQTPSHQVTQMGQEVILRCVPISNHLYFYWYRQILGQKVEFLVSFYNNEISEKSEIFDDQFSVERPDGSNFTLKIRSTKLEDSAMYFCANTRDSPPEQYFGPGTRLTVT.